This TCR beta chain was sequenced in a study of tumor-infiltrating lymphocytes in primary liver carcinoma. For this clonotype: A read error may be the cause here, since a much bigger clone is one base away.

The CDR3 consists of 18 residues. Germline values: CDR1 SGHAT, CDR2 FQNNGV. Germline DNA was also extracted, while the blood RNA originated from unsorted whole blood. Synthesis of TCR beta cDNA was carried out from about 500 ng total RNA with a constant-region primer. ARM-PCR, slightly modified, supplied the TCR beta libraries through three nested multiplex PCR rounds. A C-beta reverse primer was combined with TRBV1-TRBV30 forward primers in the first two PCR rounds, and each round had around 11 cycles. Using its own MiXCR run on the multiplex PCR reads, TCRdb lists one record per CDR3 protein. The top ten clones hold roughly 76% of a sample with roughly 180,000 distinct CDR3 sequences, roughly 60% of them seen once.

This TCR derives from a man between 40 and 49 years old with primary liver carcinoma and hepatitis B virus infection. V is TRBV11-2 and J is TRBJ2-1; 15 bases match TRBD2. The sequencing input was peripheral blood. The CDR3 DNA reads TGTGTCAGCAGCAGTCACGGGACTAGCGGGAGGAACTACAATGAGCAGTTCTTC. Protein sequence: CVSSSHGTSGRNYNEQFF.